A single sample gave rise to the 6 T cell receptor beta chains below, sequenced in a study of T cells after posttransplantation cyclophosphamide. Libraries were prepared by immunoSEQ multiplex PCR; TCRdb keeps only in-frame clonotypes and omits some of them. The sample has 15,000 to 20,000 clones; less than 85% are singletons. Controls had myeloablative marrow grafts with methotrexate and calcineurin inhibitor, sampled at 1 year. Sequenced here: PBMCs, sampled after allogeneic stem cell transplant with calcineurin inhibitor and methotrexate. These receptors were taken from a female patient aged 18 to 29 who received an allogeneic stem cell transplant from an unrelated donor, was CMV-positive, and had acute and chronic GVHD. Some T cells may trace back to the graft donor.

The chain links TRBV7-9 to TRBJ2-7, with 9 bases lining up with TRBD2. J was trimmed by 3 bases and V by 5 bases; bases with no gene match: 5. Germline assignment: CDR1 SEHNR and CDR2 FQNEAQ (reference sequence). The CDR3 sequence is 14 residues long. CDR3 DNA sequence: TGTGCCAGCAGCGGTAGCGGGAGAGACTACGAGCAGTACTTC. The encoded protein is CASSGSGRDYEQYF.

The gene calls are TRBV29-1 and TRBJ2-1, with 10 bases matching TRBD2. Germline V gene sequence: CDR1 SQVTM, CDR2 ANQGSEA. The CDR3 loop spans 13 amino acids. The trim removed 6 bases at V and 5 bases at J, leaving 4 bases unmatched. Here the CDR3 reads CSVSGRVHNEQFF. The CDR3 DNA reads TGCAGCGTGAGCGGGAGGGTCCACAATGAGCAGTTCTTC.

V and J are TRBV7-8 and TRBJ1-6; D might be TRBD1 (5 bases). The CDR3 has 18 amino acids. V shed 5 bases and J shed 0 bases, with 17 bases lying between them. Germline V lookup: CDR1 SGHVS, CDR2 FQNEAQ. The CDR3: CASSPFIQGSSYNSPLHF. The CDR3, as DNA: TGTGCCAGCAGCCCCTTTATCCAGGGCAGCTCCTATAATTCACCCCTCCACTTT.

This chain uses TRBV5-1 with TRBJ1-3; possibly TRBD1 for D (6 bases). Germline V CDR1 and CDR2: SGHRS, YFSETQ. Between the trimmed V and J ends, which lost 4 bases and 4 bases, there was a span of 15 bases. There are 15 residues in the CDR3. CDR3 DNA sequence: TGCGCCAGCAGCCCGGGTGGGGGCTCCGGAAACACCATATATTTT. Residues: CASSPGGGSGNTIYF. The full variable domain, with the rest looked up from reference TRBV5-1 and TRBJ1-3, is KAGVTQTPRYLIKTRGQQVTLSCSPISGHRSVSWYQQTPGQGLQFLFEYFSETQRNKGNFPGRFSGRQFSNSRSEMNVSTLELGDSALYLCASSPGGGSGNTIYFGEGSWLTVV.

The rearrangement joins TRBV30 to TRBJ2-3; TRBD2 agrees at 14 bases. Germline V gene data show CDR1 as GTSNPN and CDR2 as SVGIG (reference sequence). The CDR3 has 16 amino acids. The ends lost 4 bases at V and 5 bases at J; junction bases unmatched: 8. CDR3 residues: CAWNLRLAGGGDTQYF. CDR3 DNA sequence: TGTGCCTGGAATCTCCGACTAGCGGGAGGGGGAGATACGCAGTATTTT.

This chain connects TRBV5-1 to TRBJ2-5, with D unclear. Between the trimmed V and J ends, which lost 0 bases and 1 base, there was a span of 13 bases. In germline, CDR1 is SGHRS, CDR2 YFSETQ. The CDR3 consists of 16 residues. The CDR3 is CASSLVAKLGQETQYF. For the CDR3, the DNA is TGCGCCAGCAGCTTGGTAGCCAAACTTGGCCAAGAGACCCAGTACTTC.